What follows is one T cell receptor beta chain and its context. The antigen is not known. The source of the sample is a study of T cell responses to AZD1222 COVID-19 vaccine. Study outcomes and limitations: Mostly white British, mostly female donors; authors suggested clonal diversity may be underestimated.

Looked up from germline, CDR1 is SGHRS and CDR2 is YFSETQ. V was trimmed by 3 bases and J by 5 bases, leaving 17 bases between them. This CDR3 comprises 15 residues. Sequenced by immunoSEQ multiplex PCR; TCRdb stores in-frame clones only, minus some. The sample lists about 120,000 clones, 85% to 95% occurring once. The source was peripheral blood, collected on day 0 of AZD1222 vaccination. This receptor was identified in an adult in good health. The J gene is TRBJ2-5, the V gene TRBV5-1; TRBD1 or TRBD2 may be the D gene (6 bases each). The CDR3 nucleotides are TGCGCCAGCAGCTCCAGATCTAGGGGGGTGGAGACCCAGTACTTC. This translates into CASSSRSRGVETQYF.